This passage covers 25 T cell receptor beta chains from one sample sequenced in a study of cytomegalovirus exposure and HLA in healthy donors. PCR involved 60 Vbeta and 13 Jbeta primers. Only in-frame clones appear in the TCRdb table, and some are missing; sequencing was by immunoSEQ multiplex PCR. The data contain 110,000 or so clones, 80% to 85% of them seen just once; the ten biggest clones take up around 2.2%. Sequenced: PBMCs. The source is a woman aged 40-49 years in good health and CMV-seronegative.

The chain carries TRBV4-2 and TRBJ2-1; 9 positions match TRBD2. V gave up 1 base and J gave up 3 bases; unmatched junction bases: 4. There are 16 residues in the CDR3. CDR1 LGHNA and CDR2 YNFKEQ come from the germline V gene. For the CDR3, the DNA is TGTGCCAGCAGCCAAGTTAGCGGGAGTTTCTACAATGAGCAGTTCTTC. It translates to CASSQVSGSFYNEQFF.

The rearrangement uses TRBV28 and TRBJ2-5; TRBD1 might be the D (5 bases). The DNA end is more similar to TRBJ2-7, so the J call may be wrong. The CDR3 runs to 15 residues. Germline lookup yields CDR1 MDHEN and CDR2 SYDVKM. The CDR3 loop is CASSLIRVNTYEQYF. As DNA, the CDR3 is TGTGCCAGCAGTTTAATCAGGGTCAATACCTACGAGCAGTACTTC.

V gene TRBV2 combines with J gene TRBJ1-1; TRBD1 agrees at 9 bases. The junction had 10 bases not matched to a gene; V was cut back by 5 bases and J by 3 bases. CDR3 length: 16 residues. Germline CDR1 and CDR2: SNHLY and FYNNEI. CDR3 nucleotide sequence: TGTGCCAGCAGTCCCCTGGACAGGGGAGAGGACACTGAAGCTTTCTTT. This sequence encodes CASSPLDRGEDTEAFF.

CDR3 in DNA: TGTGCCAGTAGCCCTCCGACAGGGAATTTGAACACTGAAGCTTTCTTT. As protein: CASSPPTGNLNTEAFF. The genes are TRBV19 and TRBJ1-1, with 7 bases lining up with TRBD1. CDR3 length: 16 amino acids. Germline CDR1 reads LNHDA; CDR2 reads SQIVND (reference sequence). V shed 6 bases, J shed 0 bases, and the junction held 10 bases outside the gene matches.

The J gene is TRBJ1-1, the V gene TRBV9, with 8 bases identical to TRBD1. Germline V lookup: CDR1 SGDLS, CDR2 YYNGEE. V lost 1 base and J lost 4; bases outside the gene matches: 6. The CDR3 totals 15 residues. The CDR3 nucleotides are TGTGCCAGCAGCGTATCAGCAGGGGGCGGCACTGAAGCTTTCTTT. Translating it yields CASSVSAGGGTEAFF.

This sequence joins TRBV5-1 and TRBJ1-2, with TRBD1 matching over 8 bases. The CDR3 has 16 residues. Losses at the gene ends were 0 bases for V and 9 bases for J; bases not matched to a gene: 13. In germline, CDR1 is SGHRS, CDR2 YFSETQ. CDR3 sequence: CASSLGPGQDPMRYTF. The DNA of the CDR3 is TGCGCCAGCAGCTTGGGACCGGGACAGGACCCTATGCGCTACACCTTC.

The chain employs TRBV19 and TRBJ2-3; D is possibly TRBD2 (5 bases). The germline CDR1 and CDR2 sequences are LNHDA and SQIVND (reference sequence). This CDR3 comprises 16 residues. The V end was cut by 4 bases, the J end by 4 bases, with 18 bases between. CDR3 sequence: CASSSGRLDGADTQYF. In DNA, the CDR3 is TGTGCCAGTAGTAGCGGGCGGCTAGACGGGGCAGATACGCAGTATTTT.

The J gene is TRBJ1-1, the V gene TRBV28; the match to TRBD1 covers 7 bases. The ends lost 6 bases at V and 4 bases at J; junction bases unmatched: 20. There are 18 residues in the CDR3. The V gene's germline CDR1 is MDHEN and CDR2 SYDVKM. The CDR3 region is CASRYHATGRQGGTEAFF. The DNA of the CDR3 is TGTGCCAGCAGATATCACGCTACAGGGAGGCAGGGGGGCACTGAAGCTTTCTTT.

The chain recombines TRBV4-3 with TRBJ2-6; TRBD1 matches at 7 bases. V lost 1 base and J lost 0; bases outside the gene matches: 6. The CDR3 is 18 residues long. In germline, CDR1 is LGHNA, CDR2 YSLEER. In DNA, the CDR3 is TGCGCCAGCAGCCAAGGCCGGGACAGAAGCTCTGGGGCCAACGTCCTGACTTTC. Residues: CASSQGRDRSSGANVLTF.

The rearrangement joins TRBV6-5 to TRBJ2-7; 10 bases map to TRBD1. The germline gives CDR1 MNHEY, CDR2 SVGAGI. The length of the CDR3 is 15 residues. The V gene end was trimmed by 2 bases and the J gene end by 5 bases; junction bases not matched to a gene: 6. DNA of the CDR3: TGTGCCAGCAGTTACGCCGGGACAGGGGTCAACGAGCAGTACTTC. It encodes CASSYAGTGVNEQYF.

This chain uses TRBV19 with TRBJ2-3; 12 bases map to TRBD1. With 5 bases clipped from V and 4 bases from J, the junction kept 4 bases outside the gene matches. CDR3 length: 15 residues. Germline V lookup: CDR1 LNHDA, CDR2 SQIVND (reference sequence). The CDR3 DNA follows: TGTGCCAGTAGTGTGGGACAGGGGGCAGCAGATACGCAGTATTTT. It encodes CASSVGQGAADTQYF.

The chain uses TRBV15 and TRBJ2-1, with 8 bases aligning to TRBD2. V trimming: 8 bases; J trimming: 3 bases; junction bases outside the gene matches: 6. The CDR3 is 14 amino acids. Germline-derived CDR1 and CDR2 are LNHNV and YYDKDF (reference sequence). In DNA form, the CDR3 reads TGTGCCACCGGGAAGCGGGAGAGCTACAATGAGCAGTTCTTC. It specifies CATGKRESYNEQFF.

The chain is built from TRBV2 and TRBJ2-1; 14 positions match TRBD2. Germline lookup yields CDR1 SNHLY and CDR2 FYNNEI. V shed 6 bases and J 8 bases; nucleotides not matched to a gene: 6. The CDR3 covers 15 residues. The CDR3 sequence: CASRMTSGGGYEQFF. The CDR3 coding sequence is TGTGCCAGCAGGATGACTAGCGGGGGGGGGTATGAGCAGTTCTTC.

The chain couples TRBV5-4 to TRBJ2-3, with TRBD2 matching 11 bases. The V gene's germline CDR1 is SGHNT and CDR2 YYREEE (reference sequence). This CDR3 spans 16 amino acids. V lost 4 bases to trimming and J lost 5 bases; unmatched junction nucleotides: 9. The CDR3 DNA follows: TGTGCCAGCAGCGCGCCGACTAGCGGGGCTATAGATACGCAGTATTTT. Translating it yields CASSAPTSGAIDTQYF.

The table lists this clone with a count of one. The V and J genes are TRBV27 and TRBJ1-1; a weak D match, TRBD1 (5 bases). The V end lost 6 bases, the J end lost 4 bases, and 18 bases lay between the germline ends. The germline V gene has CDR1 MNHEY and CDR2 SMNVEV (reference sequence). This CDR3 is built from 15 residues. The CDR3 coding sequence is TGTGCCAGCAGGGTATTGGGGGGTATGGGCACTGAAGCTTTCTTT. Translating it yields CASRVLGGMGTEAFF.

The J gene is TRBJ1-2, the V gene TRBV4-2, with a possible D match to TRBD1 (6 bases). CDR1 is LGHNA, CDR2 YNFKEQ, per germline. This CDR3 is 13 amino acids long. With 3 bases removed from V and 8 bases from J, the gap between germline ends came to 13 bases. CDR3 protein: CASSHQNQGGYTF. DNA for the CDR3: TGTGCCAGCAGCCACCAGAACCAGGGGGGCTACACCTTC.

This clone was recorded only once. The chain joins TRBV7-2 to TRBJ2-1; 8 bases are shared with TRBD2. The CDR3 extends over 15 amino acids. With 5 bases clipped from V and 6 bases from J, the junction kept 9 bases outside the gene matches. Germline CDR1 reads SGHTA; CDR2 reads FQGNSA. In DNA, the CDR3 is TGTGCCAGCAGCCCAGGACTAGCTTTCGGCAATGAGCAGTTCTTC. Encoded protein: CASSPGLAFGNEQFF.

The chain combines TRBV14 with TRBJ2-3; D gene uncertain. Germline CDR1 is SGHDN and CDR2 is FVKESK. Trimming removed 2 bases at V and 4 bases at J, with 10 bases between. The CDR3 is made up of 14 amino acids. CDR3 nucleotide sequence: TGTGCCAGCAGCCAATTTTTACAGTCAGATACGCAGTATTTT. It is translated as CASSQFLQSDTQYF. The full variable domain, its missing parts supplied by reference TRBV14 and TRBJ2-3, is EAGVTQFPSHSVIEKGQTVTLRCDPISGHDNLYWYRRVMGKEIKFLLHFVKESKQDESGMPNNRFLAERTGGTYSTLKVQPAELEDSGVYFCASSQFLQSDTQYFGPGTRLTVL.

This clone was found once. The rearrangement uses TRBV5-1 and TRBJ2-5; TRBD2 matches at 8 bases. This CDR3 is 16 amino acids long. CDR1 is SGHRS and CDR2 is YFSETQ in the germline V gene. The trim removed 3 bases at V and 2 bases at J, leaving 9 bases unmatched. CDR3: CASSSSAGGRQETQYF. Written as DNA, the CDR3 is TGCGCCAGCAGCTCCTCGGCGGGGGGTAGACAAGAGACCCAGTACTTC.

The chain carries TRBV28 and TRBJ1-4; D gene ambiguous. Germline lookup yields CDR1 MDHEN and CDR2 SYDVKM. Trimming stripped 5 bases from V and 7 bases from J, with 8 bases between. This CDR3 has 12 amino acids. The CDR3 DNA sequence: TGTGCCAGCAGTGCCCACGGTGAAAAACTGTTTTTT. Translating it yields CASSAHGEKLFF. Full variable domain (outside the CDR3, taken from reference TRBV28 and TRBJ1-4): DVKVTQSSRYLVKRTGEKVFLECVQDMDHENMFWYRQDPGLGLRLIYFSYDVKMKEKGDIPEGYSVSREKKERFSLILESASTNQTSMYLCASSAHGEKLFFGSGTQLSVL.

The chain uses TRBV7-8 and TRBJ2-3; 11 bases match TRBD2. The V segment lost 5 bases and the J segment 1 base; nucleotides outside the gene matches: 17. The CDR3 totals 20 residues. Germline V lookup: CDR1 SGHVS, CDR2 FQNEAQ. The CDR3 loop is CASSRPGGLAGGKGTDTQYF. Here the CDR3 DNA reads TGTGCCAGCAGCCGCCCGGGGGGGCTAGCGGGGGGCAAGGGCACAGATACGCAGTATTTT.

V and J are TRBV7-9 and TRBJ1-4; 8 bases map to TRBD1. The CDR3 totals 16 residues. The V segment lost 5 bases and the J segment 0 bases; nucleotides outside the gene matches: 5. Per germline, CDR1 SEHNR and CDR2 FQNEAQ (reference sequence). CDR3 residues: CASSKTGVATNEKLFF. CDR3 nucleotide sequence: TGTGCCAGCAGCAAGACAGGGGTTGCAACTAATGAAAAACTGTTTTTT.

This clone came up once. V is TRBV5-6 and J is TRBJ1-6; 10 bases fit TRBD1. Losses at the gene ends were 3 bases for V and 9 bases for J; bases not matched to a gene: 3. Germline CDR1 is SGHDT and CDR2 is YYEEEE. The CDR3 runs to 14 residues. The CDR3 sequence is CASSSGQGISPLHF. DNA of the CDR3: TGTGCCAGCAGCTCGGGACAGGGGATTTCACCCCTCCACTTT.

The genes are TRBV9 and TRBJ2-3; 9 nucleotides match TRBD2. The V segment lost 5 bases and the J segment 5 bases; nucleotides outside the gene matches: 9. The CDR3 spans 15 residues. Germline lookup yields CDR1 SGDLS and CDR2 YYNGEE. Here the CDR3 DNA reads TGTGCCAGCAGTCCCAGCGGGGGGTCTGGAGATACGCAGTATTTT. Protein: CASSPSGGSGDTQYF.

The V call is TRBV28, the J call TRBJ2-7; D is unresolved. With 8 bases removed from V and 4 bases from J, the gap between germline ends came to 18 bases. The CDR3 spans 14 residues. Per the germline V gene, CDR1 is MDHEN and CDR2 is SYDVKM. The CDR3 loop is CASDHRGSLYEQYF. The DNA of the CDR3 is TGTGCCAGCGACCACCGCGGATCCCTGTACGAGCAGTACTTC.